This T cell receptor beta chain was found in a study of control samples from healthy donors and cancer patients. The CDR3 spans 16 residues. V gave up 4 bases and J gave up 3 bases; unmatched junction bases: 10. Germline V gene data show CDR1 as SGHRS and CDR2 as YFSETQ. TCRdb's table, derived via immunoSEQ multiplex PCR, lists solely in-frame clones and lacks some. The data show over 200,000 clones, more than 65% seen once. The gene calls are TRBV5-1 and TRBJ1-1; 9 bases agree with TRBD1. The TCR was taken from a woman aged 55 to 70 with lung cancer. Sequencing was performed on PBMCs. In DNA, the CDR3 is TGCGCCAGCAGCAAAAATACAGGGGGCGCGGACACTGAAGCTTTCTTT. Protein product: CASSKNTGGADTEAFF.